One sample yielded the 6 T cell receptor beta chains listed below, sequenced in a study of shared clonotypes between healthy human individuals. Profiled with immunoSEQ multiplex PCR; TCRdb holds only in-frame clones, not every one. The profile covers approximately 2,000,000 clones, with around 90% appearing a single time and roughly 0.34% taken by the ten largest. The sequenced material came from naive CD4+ T cells from PBMCs. Subset: CD45RA+ positively selected. These receptors all stem from a man younger than 30 in good health. Some clones in this sample may be carry-over from other donors' samples.

The rearrangement links TRBV29-1 to TRBJ1-2; 7 bases fit TRBD1. The CDR3 consists of 12 residues. Germline-derived CDR1 and CDR2 are SQVTM and ANQGSEA. Trimming cost V 7 bases and J 8 bases; bases outside gene matches: 10. CDR3 sequence (DNA): TGCAGCGCAGATCGACAGGGTGGGGGCTACACCTTC. This translates into CSADRQGGGYTF.

Of note for this clone: At the DNA level, this CDR3 is encoded by other sequences in the same sample as well. This rearrangement joins TRBV9 to TRBJ2-7; 9 nucleotides line up with TRBD1. V shed 4 bases, J shed 0 bases, and the junction held 2 bases outside the gene matches. Germline loops: CDR1 SGDLS, CDR2 YYNGEE. The CDR3 totals 14 residues. DNA for the CDR3: TGTGCCAGCAGCCGGACAGGGGCCTCCTACGAGCAGTACTTC. Its protein product is CASSRTGASYEQYF.

This clone was recorded only once. Other DNA sequences in the same sample also yield this CDR3. The chain combines TRBV7-8 with TRBJ2-7; D is unresolved. CDR1 SGHVS and CDR2 FQNEAQ come from the germline V gene. The CDR3 extends over 11 amino acids. The V and J ends lost 5 bases and 4 bases respectively, with 6 bases between them. The DNA for the CDR3 is TGTGCCAGCAGCCTCCGATACGAGCAGTACTTC. This codes for CASSLRYEQYF. Full variable domain (remainder filled in from reference TRBV7-8 and TRBJ2-7): GAGVSQSPRYKVAKRGQDVALRCDPISGHVSLFWYQQALGQGPEFLTYFQNEAQLDKSGLPSDRFFAERPEGSVSTLKIQRTQQEDSAVYLCASSLRYEQYFGPGTRLTVT.

The CDR3 bases are TGTGCCAGCAGCTTAAGGGTAGCGGGAGGGCCAGTTGTAGGCAATGAGCAGTTCTTC. Protein: CASSLRVAGGPVVGNEQFF. This sequence joins TRBV7-3 and TRBJ2-1; TRBD2 aligns across 11 bases. The junction had 14 bases not matched to a gene; V was cut back by 1 base and J by 6 bases. The germline CDR1 and CDR2 sequences are SGHTA and FQGTGA. The CDR3 covers 19 residues.

The chain combines TRBV11-2 with TRBJ2-5; no clear D. The tail of the sequence fits TRBJ2-7 better, so the J call may be wrong. Germline-derived CDR1 and CDR2 are SGHAT and FQNNGV. The length of the CDR3 is 13 residues. This CDR3 reads CASSLGTLDEQYF. CDR3 coding DNA: TGTGCCAGCAGCTTAGGAACCCTGGACGAGCAGTACTTC.

The CDR3 reads CASSPTPGTGGVMFF. DNA of the CDR3: TGTGCCAGCTCACCGACGCCCGGGACAGGGGGCGTAATGTTCTTC. The chain links TRBV18 to TRBJ2-1; TRBD1 agrees at 12 bases. The germline V gene encodes CDR1 KGHSH and CDR2 LQKENI. CDR3 size: 15 residues. The J segment lost 15 bases and the V segment lost 3 bases, leaving 12 bases of the junction unmatched.